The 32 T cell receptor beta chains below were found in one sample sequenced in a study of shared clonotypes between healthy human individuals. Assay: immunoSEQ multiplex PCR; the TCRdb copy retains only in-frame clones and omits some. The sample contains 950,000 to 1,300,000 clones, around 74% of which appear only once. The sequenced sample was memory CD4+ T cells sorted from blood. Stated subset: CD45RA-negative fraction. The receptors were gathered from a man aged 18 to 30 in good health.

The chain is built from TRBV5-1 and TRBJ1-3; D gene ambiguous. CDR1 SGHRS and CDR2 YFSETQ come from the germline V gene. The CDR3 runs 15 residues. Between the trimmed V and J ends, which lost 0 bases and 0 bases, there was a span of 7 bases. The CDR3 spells CASSLASASGNTIYF. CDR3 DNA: TGCGCCAGCAGCTTGGCGTCAGCCTCTGGAAACACCATATATTTT.

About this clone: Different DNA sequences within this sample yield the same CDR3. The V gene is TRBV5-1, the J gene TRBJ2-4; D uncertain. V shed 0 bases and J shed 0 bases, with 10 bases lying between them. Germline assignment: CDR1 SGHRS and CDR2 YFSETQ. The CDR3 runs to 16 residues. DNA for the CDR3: TGCGCCAGCAGCTTGGAGGCAGGATTAGCCAAAAACATTCAGTACTTC. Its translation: CASSLEAGLAKNIQYF. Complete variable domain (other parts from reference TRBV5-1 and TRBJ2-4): KAGVTQTPRYLIKTRGQQVTLSCSPISGHRSVSWYQQTPGQGLQFLFEYFSETQRNKGNFPGRFSGRQFSNSRSEMNVSTLELGDSALYLCASSLEAGLAKNIQYFGAGTRLSVL.

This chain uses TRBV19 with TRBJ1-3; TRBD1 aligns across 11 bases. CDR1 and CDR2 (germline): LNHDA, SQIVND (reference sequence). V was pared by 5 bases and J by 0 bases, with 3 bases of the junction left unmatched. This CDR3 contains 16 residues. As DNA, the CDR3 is TGTGCCAGTAGTCCCGGACAGGGGGCCTCTGGAAACACCATATATTTT. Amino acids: CASSPGQGASGNTIYF.

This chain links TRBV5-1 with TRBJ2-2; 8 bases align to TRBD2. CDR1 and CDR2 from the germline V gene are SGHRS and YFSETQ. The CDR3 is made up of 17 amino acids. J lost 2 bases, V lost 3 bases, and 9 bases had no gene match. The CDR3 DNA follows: TGCGCCAGCAGCTCCGATGCGGGGGGAAGAAACACCGGGGAGCTGTTTTTT. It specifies CASSSDAGGRNTGELFF.

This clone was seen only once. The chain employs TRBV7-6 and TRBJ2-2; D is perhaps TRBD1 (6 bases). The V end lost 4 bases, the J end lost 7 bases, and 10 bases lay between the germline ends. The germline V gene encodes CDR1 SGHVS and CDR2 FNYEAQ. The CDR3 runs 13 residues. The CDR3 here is CASSSRGGGELFF. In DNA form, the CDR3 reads TGTGCCAGCAGCTCCAGGGGTGGCGGGGAGCTGTTTTTT.

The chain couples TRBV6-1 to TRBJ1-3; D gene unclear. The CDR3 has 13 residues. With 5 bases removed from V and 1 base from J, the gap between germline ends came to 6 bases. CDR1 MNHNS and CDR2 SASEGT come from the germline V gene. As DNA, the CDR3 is TGTGCCAGCAGTAGAGGGTCTGGAAACACCATATATTTT. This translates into CASSRGSGNTIYF.

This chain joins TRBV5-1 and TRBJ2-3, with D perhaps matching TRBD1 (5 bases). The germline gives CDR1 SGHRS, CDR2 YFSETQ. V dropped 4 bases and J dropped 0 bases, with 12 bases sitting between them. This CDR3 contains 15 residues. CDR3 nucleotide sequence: TGCGCCAGCAGCAGGGGATCGACTAGCACAGATACGCAGTATTTT. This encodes CASSRGSTSTDTQYF.

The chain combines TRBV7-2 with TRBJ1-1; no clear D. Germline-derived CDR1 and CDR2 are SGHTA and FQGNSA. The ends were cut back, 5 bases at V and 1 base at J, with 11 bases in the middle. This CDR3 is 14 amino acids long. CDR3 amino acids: CASSPTWGNTEAFF. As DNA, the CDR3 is TGTGCCAGCAGCCCAACGTGGGGGAACACTGAAGCTTTCTTT.

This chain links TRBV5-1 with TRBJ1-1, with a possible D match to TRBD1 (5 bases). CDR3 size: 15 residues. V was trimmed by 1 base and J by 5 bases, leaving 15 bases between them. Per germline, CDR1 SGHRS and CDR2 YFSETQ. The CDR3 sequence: CASSLTASQGTEAFF. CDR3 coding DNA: TGCGCCAGCAGCTTGACGGCATCCCAGGGTACTGAAGCTTTCTTT. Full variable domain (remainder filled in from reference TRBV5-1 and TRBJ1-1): KAGVTQTPRYLIKTRGQQVTLSCSPISGHRSVSWYQQTPGQGLQFLFEYFSETQRNKGNFPGRFSGRQFSNSRSEMNVSTLELGDSALYLCASSLTASQGTEAFFGQGTRLTVV.

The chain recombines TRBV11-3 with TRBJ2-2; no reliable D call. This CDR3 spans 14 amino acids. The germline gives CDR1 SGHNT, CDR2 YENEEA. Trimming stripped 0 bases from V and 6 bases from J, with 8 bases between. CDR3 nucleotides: TGTGCCAGCAGCTTAGAAGGCCCGGCCGGGGAGCTGTTTTTT. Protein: CASSLEGPAGELFF.

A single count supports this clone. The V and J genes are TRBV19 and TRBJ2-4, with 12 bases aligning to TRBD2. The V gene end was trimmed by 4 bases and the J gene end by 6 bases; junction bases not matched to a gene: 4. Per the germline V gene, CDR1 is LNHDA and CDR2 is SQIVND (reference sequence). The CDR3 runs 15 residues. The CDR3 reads CASSKLAGGGNIQYF. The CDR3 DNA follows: TGTGCCAGTAGTAAACTAGCGGGGGGAGGAAACATTCAGTACTTC.

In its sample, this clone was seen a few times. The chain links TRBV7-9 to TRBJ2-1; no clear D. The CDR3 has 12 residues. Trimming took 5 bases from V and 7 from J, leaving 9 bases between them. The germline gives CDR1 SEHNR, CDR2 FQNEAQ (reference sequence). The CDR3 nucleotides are TGTGCCAGCAGCCCGACGCCAAATGAGCAGTTCTTC. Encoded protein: CASSPTPNEQFF.

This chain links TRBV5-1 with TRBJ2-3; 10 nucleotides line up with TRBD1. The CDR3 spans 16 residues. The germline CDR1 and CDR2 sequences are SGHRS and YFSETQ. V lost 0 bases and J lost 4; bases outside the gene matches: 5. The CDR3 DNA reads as TGCGCCAGCAGCTTGGATGGCGGGACAGGGGCAGATACGCAGTATTTT. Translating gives CASSLDGGTGADTQYF. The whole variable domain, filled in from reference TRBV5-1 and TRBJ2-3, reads KAGVTQTPRYLIKTRGQQVTLSCSPISGHRSVSWYQQTPGQGLQFLFEYFSETQRNKGNFPGRFSGRQFSNSRSEMNVSTLELGDSALYLCASSLDGGTGADTQYFGPGTRLTVL.

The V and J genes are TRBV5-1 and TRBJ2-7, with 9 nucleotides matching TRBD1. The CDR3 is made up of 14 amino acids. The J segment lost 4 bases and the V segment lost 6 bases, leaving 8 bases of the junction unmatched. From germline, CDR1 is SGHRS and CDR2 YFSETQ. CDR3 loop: CASKSGTGQYEQYF. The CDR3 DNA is TGCGCCAGCAAATCCGGGACAGGGCAATACGAGCAGTACTTC. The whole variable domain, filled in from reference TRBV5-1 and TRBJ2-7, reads KAGVTQTPRYLIKTRGQQVTLSCSPISGHRSVSWYQQTPGQGLQFLFEYFSETQRNKGNFPGRFSGRQFSNSRSEMNVSTLELGDSALYLCASKSGTGQYEQYFGPGTRLTVT.

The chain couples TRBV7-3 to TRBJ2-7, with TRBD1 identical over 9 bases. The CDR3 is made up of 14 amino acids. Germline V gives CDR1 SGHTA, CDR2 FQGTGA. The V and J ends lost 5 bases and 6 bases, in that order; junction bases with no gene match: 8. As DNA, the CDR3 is TGTGCCAGCAGCCCGGAACAGGGGGCAGGCGAGCAGTACTTC. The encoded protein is CASSPEQGAGEQYF.

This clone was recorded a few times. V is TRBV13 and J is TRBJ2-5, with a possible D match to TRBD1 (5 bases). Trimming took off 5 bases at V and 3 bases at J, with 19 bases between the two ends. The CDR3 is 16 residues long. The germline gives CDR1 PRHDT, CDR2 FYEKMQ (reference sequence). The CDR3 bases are TGTGCCAGCAGCCAAGGGGTCCAAGTCCTAAAAGAGACCCAGTACTTC. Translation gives CASSQGVQVLKETQYF.

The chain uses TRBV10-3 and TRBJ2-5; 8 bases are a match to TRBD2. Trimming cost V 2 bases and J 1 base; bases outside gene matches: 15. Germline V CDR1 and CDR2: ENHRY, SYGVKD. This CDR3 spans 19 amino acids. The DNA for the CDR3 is TGTGCCATCAGTGAGCGATATACTAGCGGAGAACAACTCCAAGAGACCCAGTACTTC. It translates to CAISERYTSGEQLQETQYF.

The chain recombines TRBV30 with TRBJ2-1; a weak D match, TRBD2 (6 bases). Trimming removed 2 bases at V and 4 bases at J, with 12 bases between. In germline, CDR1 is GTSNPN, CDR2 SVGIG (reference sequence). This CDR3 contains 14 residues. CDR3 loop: CAWSSYSGYNEQFF. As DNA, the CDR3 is TGTGCCTGGAGTTCCTATAGCGGATACAATGAGCAGTTCTTC.

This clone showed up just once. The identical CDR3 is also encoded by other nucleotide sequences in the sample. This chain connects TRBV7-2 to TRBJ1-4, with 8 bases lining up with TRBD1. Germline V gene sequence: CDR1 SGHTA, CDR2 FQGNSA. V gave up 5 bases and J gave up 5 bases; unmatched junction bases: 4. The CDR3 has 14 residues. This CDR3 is CASSPDRVNEKLFF. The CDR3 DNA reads TGTGCCAGCAGCCCGGACAGGGTAAATGAAAAACTGTTTTTT.

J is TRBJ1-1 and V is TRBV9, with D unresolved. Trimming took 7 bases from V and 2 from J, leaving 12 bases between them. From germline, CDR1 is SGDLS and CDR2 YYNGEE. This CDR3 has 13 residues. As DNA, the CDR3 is TGTGCCAGCCGTAAGTTACCAAACACTGAAGCTTTCTTT. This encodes CASRKLPNTEAFF.

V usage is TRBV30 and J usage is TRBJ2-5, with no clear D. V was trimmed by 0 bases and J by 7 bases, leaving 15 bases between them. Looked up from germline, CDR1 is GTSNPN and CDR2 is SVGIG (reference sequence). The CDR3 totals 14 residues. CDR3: CAWSVRGPRGTQYF. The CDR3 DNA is TGTGCCTGGAGTGTGCGCGGCCCACGAGGGACCCAGTACTTC.

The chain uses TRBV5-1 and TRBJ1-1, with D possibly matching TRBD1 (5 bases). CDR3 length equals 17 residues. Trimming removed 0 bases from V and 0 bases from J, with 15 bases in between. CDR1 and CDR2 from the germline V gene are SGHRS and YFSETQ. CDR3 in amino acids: CASSLVAGWGMNTEAFF. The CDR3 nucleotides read TGCGCCAGCAGCTTGGTGGCAGGGTGGGGAATGAACACTGAAGCTTTCTTT.

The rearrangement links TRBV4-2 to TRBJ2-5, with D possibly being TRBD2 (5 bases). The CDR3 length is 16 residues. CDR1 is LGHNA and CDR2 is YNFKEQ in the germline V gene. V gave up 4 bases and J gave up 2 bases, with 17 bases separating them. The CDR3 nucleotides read TGTGCCAGCAGCCGCGAGAGAGCGGCAGTTCAAGAGACCCAGTACTTC. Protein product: CASSRERAAVQETQYF.

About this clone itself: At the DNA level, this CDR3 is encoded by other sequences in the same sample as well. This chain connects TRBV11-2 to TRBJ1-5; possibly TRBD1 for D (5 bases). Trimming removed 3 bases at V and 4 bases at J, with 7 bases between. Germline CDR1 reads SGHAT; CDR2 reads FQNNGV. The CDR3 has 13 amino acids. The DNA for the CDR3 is TGTGCCAGCAGCTTGGGGCCAAATCAGCCCCAGCATTTT. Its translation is CASSLGPNQPQHF.

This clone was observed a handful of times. The CDR3 region has the DNA TGTGCCAGCAGTCCCGGACAGGGCGGCGTCTATGGCTACACCTTC. Translated, it gives CASSPGQGGVYGYTF. V and J are TRBV6-5 and TRBJ1-2, with TRBD1 identical over 8 bases. Trimming removed 5 bases from V and 4 bases from J; junction bases left unmatched: 9. The V gene's germline CDR1 is MNHEY and CDR2 SVGAGI. This CDR3 contains 15 residues.

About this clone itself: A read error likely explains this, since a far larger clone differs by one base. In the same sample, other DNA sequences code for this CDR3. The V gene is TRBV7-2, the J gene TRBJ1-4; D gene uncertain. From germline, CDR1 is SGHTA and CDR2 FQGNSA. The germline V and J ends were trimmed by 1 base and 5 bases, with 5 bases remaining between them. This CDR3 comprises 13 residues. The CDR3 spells CASSLGMNEKLFF. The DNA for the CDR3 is TGTGCCAGCAGCTTAGGCATGAATGAAAAACTGTTTTTT.

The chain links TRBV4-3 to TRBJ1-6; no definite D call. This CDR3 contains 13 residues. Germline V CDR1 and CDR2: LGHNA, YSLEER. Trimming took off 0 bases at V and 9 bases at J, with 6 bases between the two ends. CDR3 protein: CASSQDFFSPLHF. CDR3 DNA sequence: TGCGCCAGCAGCCAAGATTTTTTTTCACCCCTCCACTTT.

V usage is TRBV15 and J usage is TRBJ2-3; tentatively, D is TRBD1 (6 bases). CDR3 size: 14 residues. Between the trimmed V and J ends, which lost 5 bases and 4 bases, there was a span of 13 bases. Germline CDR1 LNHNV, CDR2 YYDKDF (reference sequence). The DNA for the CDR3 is TGTGCCACCAGCGCAGGGGAAGTCGCAGATACGCAGTATTTT. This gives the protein CATSAGEVADTQYF.

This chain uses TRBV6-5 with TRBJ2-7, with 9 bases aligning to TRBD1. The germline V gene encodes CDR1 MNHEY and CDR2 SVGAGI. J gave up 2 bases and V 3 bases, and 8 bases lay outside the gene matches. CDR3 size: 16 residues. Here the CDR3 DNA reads TGTGCCAGCAGTTATCGCGGGACAGGGTATACCTACGAGCAGTACTTC. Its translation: CASSYRGTGYTYEQYF.

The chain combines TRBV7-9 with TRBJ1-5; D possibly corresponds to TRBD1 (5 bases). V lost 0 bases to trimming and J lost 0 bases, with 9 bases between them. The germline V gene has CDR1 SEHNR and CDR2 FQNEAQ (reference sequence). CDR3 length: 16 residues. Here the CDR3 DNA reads TGTGCCAGCAGCTTAGCTGGGGGAAATAGCAATCAGCCCCAGCATTTT. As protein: CASSLAGGNSNQPQHF.

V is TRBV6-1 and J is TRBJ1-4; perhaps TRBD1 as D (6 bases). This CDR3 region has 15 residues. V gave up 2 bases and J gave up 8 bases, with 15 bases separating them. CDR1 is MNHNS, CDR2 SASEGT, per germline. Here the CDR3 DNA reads TGTGCCAGCAGTGAAAGTCCGGAGGGGGTGGAAAAACTGTTTTTT. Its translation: CASSESPEGVEKLFF.

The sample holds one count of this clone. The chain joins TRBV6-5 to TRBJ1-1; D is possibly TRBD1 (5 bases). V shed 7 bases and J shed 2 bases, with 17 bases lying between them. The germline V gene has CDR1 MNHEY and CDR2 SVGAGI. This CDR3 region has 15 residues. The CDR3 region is CASIVGGTVNTEAFF. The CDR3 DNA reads TGTGCCAGCATTGTGGGGGGGACGGTAAACACTGAAGCTTTCTTT.